What follows are 30 T cell receptor beta chains derived from one specimen sequenced in a study of cytomegalovirus exposure and HLA in healthy donors. The PCR made use of 60 Vbeta and 13 Jbeta primers. Sequenced by immunoSEQ multiplex PCR; TCRdb stores in-frame clones only, minus some. Of 99,000 or so clones listed, around 86% are singletons. The sequencing sample was made of PBMCs. These receptors all stem from a man aged 25 to 45 in good health and CMV-seropositive.

About this clone itself: One end of the junction varies from germline; a read error may be responsible. This chain joins TRBV6-5 and TRBJ2-2, with a possible D match to TRBD2 (6 bases). The CDR3 contains 15 residues. Germline values: CDR1 MNHEY, CDR2 SVGAGI. The CDR3 DNA reads as TGTGTCAGCGGCGCGGGGTGGCGGAACACCGGGGAGCTGTTTTTT. Its protein product is CVSGAGWRNTGELFF.

Comments on this clone: Other nucleotide sequences from this sample produce the same CDR3. The chain recombines TRBV5-1 with TRBJ2-5, with D uncertain. The CDR3 extends over 12 amino acids. The V and J ends lost 4 bases and 2 bases respectively, with 6 bases between them. The germline CDR1 and CDR2 sequences are SGHRS and YFSETQ. The CDR3 region is CASSPTQETQYF. The CDR3 DNA sequence: TGCGCCAGCAGCCCCACTCAAGAGACCCAGTACTTC.

The CDR3 region has the DNA TGTGCCAGCAGCGTGGACAGAGGTAATGAAAAACTGTTTTTT. Translation: CASSVDRGNEKLFF. This rearrangement joins TRBV9 to TRBJ1-4, with D tentatively TRBD1 (6 bases). The germline CDR1 and CDR2 sequences are SGDLS and YYNGEE. Trimming cost V 2 bases and J 4 bases, with 9 bases left between them. The CDR3 extends over 14 amino acids. The whole variable domain, filled in from reference TRBV9 and TRBJ1-4, reads DSGVTQTPKHLITATGQRVTLRCSPRSGDLSVYWYQQSLDQGLQFLIQYYNGEERAKGNILERFSAQQFPDLHSELNLSSLELGDSALYFCASSVDRGNEKLFFGSGTQLSVL.

The chain carries TRBV4-2 and TRBJ2-3; possibly TRBD1 for D (5 bases). This CDR3 is 14 amino acids long. Germline V CDR1 and CDR2: LGHNA, YNFKEQ. Trimming shortened V by 0 bases and J by 5 bases, and 9 bases separated the two germline ends. CDR3: CASSQEGHGDTQYF. For the CDR3, the DNA is TGTGCCAGCAGCCAAGAGGGGCATGGAGATACGCAGTATTTT.

The V gene is TRBV5-1, the J gene TRBJ1-1; no clear D gene. The CDR3 covers 14 residues. Trimming shortened V by 0 bases and J by 1 base, and 7 bases separated the two germline ends. Germline V lookup: CDR1 SGHRS, CDR2 YFSETQ. The CDR3 is CASSLDAANTEAFF. CDR3 nucleotides: TGCGCCAGCAGCTTGGATGCGGCGAACACTGAAGCTTTCTTT.

The V gene is TRBV28, the J gene TRBJ2-7; 8 nucleotides match TRBD2. The V and J ends lost 3 bases and 5 bases, in that order; junction bases with no gene match: 12. The CDR3 sequence is 16 residues long. Germline V CDR1 and CDR2: MDHEN, SYDVKM. CDR3 loop: CASSFSSRGGLDEQYF. Written as DNA, the CDR3 is TGTGCCAGCAGTTTTTCCTCTCGGGGGGGCCTAGACGAGCAGTACTTC.

The rearrangement uses TRBV7-9 and TRBJ1-6, with D perhaps matching TRBD1 (5 bases). This CDR3 region has 14 residues. With 3 bases removed from V and 9 bases from J, the gap between germline ends came to 12 bases. From germline, CDR1 is SEHNR and CDR2 FQNEAQ (reference sequence). The DNA for the CDR3 is TGTGCCAGCAGCTTGGCAGGGAAGTCTTCACCCCTCCACTTT. Protein: CASSLAGKSSPLHF.

DNA of the CDR3: TGCGCCAGCAGAACTTCGGGGGATAGCAATCAGCCCCAGCATTTT. It is translated as CASRTSGDSNQPQHF. The chain uses TRBV4-1 and TRBJ1-5; a possible D gene is TRBD1 (5 bases). CDR3 length equals 15 residues. The germline CDR1 and CDR2 sequences are MGHRA and YSYEKL. Trimming removed 6 bases at V and 0 bases at J, with 12 bases between.

This chain joins TRBV7-9 and TRBJ1-6; 9 positions match TRBD1. Unmatched junction bases numbered 5, after V lost 6 bases and J lost 2 bases. CDR1 and CDR2 from the germline V gene are SEHNR and FQNEAQ (reference sequence). The CDR3 is 16 amino acids. Written as DNA, the CDR3 is TGTGCCAGCAGAACACAGGGGGCAACCTATAATTCACCCCTCCACTTT. It is translated as CASRTQGATYNSPLHF.

This clone occurred once. The CDR3 here is CASSRRGGYEQYF. The CDR3 nucleotides are TGTGCCAGCAGTCGCCGGGGAGGCTACGAGCAGTACTTC. V and J are TRBV6-5 and TRBJ2-7; a possible D gene is TRBD2 (6 bases). The CDR3 is 13 amino acids. Germline-derived CDR1 and CDR2 are MNHEY and SVGAGI. Trimming stripped 5 bases from V and 3 bases from J, with 11 bases between.

This clone appeared once. This chain connects TRBV7-6 to TRBJ1-1; 7 positions agree with TRBD1. The CDR3 is 15 residues long. Germline trimming cut 2 bases from V and 4 bases from J; bases unmatched to any gene: 7. The germline V gene encodes CDR1 SGHVS and CDR2 FNYEAQ. The CDR3 loop reads CASSLWVQGPTEAFF. The CDR3 nucleotides are TGTGCCAGCAGCTTATGGGTACAGGGGCCCACTGAAGCTTTCTTT.

The chain uses TRBV4-1 and TRBJ1-4; tentative D call: TRBD1 (5 bases). The CDR3 extends over 15 amino acids. Germline lookup yields CDR1 MGHRA and CDR2 YSYEKL. The germline V and J ends were trimmed by 1 base and 5 bases, with 11 bases remaining between them. The DNA for the CDR3 is TGCGCCAGCAGCCAAGGAAAGGGGATAAATGAAAAACTGTTTTTT. Its translation is CASSQGKGINEKLFF.

V usage is TRBV6-6 and J usage is TRBJ2-1; tentatively, D is TRBD2 (6 bases). Trimming removed 0 bases from V and 6 bases from J, with 12 bases in between. Germline V gene sequence: CDR1 MNHNY, CDR2 SVGAGI (reference sequence). The CDR3 loop spans 15 amino acids. CDR3 DNA sequence: TGTGCCAGCAGTTACTCCGTAGCGGCGGCCAATGAGCAGTTCTTC. Its translation is CASSYSVAAANEQFF.

The rearrangement joins TRBV7-9 to TRBJ1-6, with D possibly being TRBD1 (5 bases). This CDR3 spans 16 amino acids. Germline CDR1 SEHNR, CDR2 FQNEAQ (reference sequence). V shed 1 base and J shed 3 bases, with 10 bases lying between them. The CDR3 DNA is TGTGCCAGCAGCTTAGGTGGGGGACTCTATAATTCACCCCTCCACTTT. Translation: CASSLGGGLYNSPLHF.

The chain employs TRBV6-5 and TRBJ2-1; 9 bases align to TRBD2. With 6 bases clipped from V and 6 bases from J, the junction kept 6 bases outside the gene matches. This CDR3 is 14 amino acids long. CDR1 and CDR2 from the germline V gene are MNHEY and SVGAGI. Written as DNA, the CDR3 is TGTGCCAGCAGGCGGGGGGGTCGAAGCAATGAGCAGTTCTTC. This codes for CASRRGGRSNEQFF.

This chain links TRBV7-2 with TRBJ1-2; TRBD1 is a possible D gene (5 bases). From germline, CDR1 is SGHTA and CDR2 FQGNSA. Trimming pared 3 bases from V and 5 bases from J, leaving 16 bases between. The CDR3 covers 15 residues. The chain's CDR3 is CASSFSTGGAYGYTF. The CDR3 nucleotides read TGTGCCAGCAGCTTCAGTACGGGCGGGGCATATGGCTACACCTTC.

J is TRBJ1-2 and V is TRBV11-1, with 8 bases matching TRBD1. This CDR3 region has 14 residues. Trimming removed 4 bases from V and 4 bases from J; junction bases left unmatched: 5. The V gene's germline CDR1 is SGHAT and CDR2 FQDESV (reference sequence). This chain's CDR3 is CASSSGGGSYGYTF. Here the CDR3 DNA reads TGTGCCAGCAGCTCAGGGGGCGGAAGCTATGGCTACACCTTC.

V is TRBV19 and J is TRBJ2-3; 9 bases fit TRBD1. This CDR3 contains 15 residues. Germline-derived CDR1 and CDR2 are LNHDA and SQIVND (reference sequence). Losses at the gene ends were 4 bases for V and 2 bases for J; bases not matched to a gene: 4. CDR3: CASSTGTGHTDTQYF. The CDR3 nucleotides are TGTGCCAGTAGTACCGGGACAGGGCACACAGATACGCAGTATTTT.

V and J are TRBV28 and TRBJ1-1; 9 positions match TRBD1. The ends lost 5 bases at V and 7 bases at J; junction bases unmatched: 14. This CDR3 is built from 16 residues. Per germline, CDR1 MDHEN and CDR2 SYDVKM. CDR3 amino acids: CASSPYRGRAGSEAFF. The DNA for the CDR3 is TGTGCCAGCAGTCCGTACAGGGGGCGCGCGGGGAGTGAAGCTTTCTTT.

V and J are TRBV10-3 and TRBJ2-7, with 9 bases identical to TRBD2. Germline CDR1 reads ENHRY; CDR2 reads SYGVKD. Losses at the gene ends were 6 bases for V and 5 bases for J; bases not matched to a gene: 2. The CDR3 is 12 residues long. CDR3 sequence: CAISRTSDEQYF. Written as DNA, the CDR3 is TGTGCCATCAGCAGGACTAGCGACGAGCAGTACTTC.

A word on this clone: This likely comes from a read error, as the CDR3 has no conserved phenylalanine or tryptophan at its end. V gene TRBV4-3 combines with J gene TRBJ1-4; D not resolved. The CDR3 has 14 amino acids. Between the trimmed V and J ends, which lost 4 bases and 3 bases, there was a span of 9 bases. Germline V gene data show CDR1 as LGHNA and CDR2 as YSLEER. The CDR3 here is CASSLDRSNEKLFS. The CDR3 DNA reads as TGCGCCAGCAGCCTAGACCGTTCTAATGAAAAACTGTTTTCT.

The chain is built from TRBV4-2 and TRBJ1-4, with D unclear. The V end lost 0 bases, the J end lost 1 base, and 12 bases lay between the germline ends. The germline V gene has CDR1 LGHNA and CDR2 YNFKEQ. The CDR3 consists of 17 residues. This CDR3 reads CASSQETLVKTNEKLFF. The CDR3 coding sequence is TGTGCCAGCAGCCAAGAGACTCTAGTTAAAACTAATGAAAAACTGTTTTTT.

This clone was counted a few times. The chain uses TRBV9 and TRBJ2-7, with 12 bases matching TRBD1. V lost 1 base to trimming and J lost 2 bases; unmatched junction nucleotides: 4. The CDR3 consists of 16 residues. The germline V gene has CDR1 SGDLS and CDR2 YYNGEE. This CDR3 reads CASSVLGTGGTYEQYF. In nucleotides, the CDR3 is TGTGCCAGCAGCGTACTCGGGACAGGGGGCACCTACGAGCAGTACTTC.

The table lists this clone with a count of one. The chain uses TRBV5-4 and TRBJ1-2, with D possibly TRBD1 on 6 matching bases. The germline V gene encodes CDR1 SGHNT and CDR2 YYREEE (reference sequence). V was shortened by 4 bases and J by 7 bases, with 14 bases between the two germline ends. This CDR3 is built from 13 residues. The chain's CDR3 is CASSTQGIGGYTF. Here the CDR3 DNA reads TGTGCCAGCAGCACACAGGGTATCGGTGGCTACACCTTC.

The chain couples TRBV5-1 to TRBJ1-1; TRBD1 matches at 9 bases. With 1 base clipped from V and 0 bases from J, the junction kept 7 bases outside the gene matches. CDR3 length equals 17 residues. In germline, CDR1 is SGHRS, CDR2 YFSETQ. The CDR3 spells CASSLRGTGTVNTEAFF. CDR3 sequence (DNA): TGCGCCAGCAGCTTGCGAGGGACAGGGACGGTGAACACTGAAGCTTTCTTT.

J is TRBJ2-2 and V is TRBV9; TRBD1 matches at 9 bases. This CDR3 spans 14 amino acids. J was trimmed by 3 bases and V by 4 bases; bases with no gene match: 1. Germline CDR1 reads SGDLS; CDR2 reads YYNGEE. CDR3 amino acids: CASSRTGDTGELFF. The CDR3 region has the DNA TGTGCCAGCAGCAGGACAGGGGACACCGGGGAGCTGTTTTTT.

This clone turned up a few times. The J gene is TRBJ1-1, the V gene TRBV16; 7 bases map to TRBD1. The CDR3 extends over 13 amino acids. Germline V gives CDR1 KGHSY, CDR2 FQNENV. The V segment lost 4 bases and the J segment 4 bases; nucleotides outside the gene matches: 3. CDR3 sequence (DNA): TGTGCCAGCAGCCTGGGACAGATCACTGAAGCTTTCTTT. This encodes CASSLGQITEAFF.

This chain joins TRBV4-1 and TRBJ2-7, with D possibly being TRBD1 (6 bases). Germline CDR1 MGHRA, CDR2 YSYEKL. The CDR3 runs to 15 residues. V was shortened by 4 bases and J by 3 bases, with 16 bases between the two germline ends. The CDR3 loop reads CASSLIGQGNYEQYF. Here the CDR3 DNA reads TGCGCCAGCAGCCTCATCGGGCAGGGGAACTACGAGCAGTACTTC.

CDR3 loop: CASSTLSGTDQETQYF. CDR3 DNA sequence: TGCGCCAGCAGCACCCTTTCCGGGACAGACCAAGAGACCCAGTACTTC. The chain carries TRBV5-1 and TRBJ2-5; 7 bases align to TRBD1. V was pared by 4 bases and J by 0 bases, with 9 bases of the junction left unmatched. The germline CDR1 and CDR2 sequences are SGHRS and YFSETQ. The CDR3 has 16 residues.

V and J are TRBV6-5 and TRBJ1-2; the D gene is possibly TRBD1 (5 bases). CDR1 and CDR2 (germline): MNHEY, SVGAGI. There are 15 residues in the CDR3. V lost 0 bases, J lost 8 bases, and 16 bases lay in between. This CDR3 is CASSYSMSRAGGYTF. In DNA form, the CDR3 reads TGTGCCAGCAGTTACTCGATGAGCAGGGCGGGAGGCTACACCTTC.